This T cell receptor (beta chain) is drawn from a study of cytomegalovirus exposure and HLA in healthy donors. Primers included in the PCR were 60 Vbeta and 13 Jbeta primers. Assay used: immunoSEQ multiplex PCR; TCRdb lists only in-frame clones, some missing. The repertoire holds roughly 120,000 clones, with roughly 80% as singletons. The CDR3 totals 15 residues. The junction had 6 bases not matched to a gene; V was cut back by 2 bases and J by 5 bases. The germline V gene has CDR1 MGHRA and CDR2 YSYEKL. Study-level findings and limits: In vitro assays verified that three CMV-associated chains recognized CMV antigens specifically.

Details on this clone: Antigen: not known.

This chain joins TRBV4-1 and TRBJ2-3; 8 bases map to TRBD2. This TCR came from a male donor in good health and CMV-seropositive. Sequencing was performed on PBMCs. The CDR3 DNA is TGCGCCAGCAGCCAAACGGGAGGGCCGAGAGATACGCAGTATTTT. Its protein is CASSQTGGPRDTQYF.